This TCR beta chain was captured by sequencing in a study of identical twins' blood T cells. Study results and limitations: Twins shared more top CDR3 clonotypes than unrelated donors did. Twin repertoire similarity may partly reflect shared environment.

TCRdb re-called the 5' RACE reads through MiXCR, storing one row per CDR3 protein. Among roughly 380,000 distinct CDR3 sequences, about 28% were seen once, and the ten largest hold about 6%. This clonotype was seen a few times. Its antigen is not known. There are 16 residues in the CDR3. The sequencing sample was made of PBMCs. The receptor was derived from a woman aged 18 to 49 in good health. This chain links TRBV21-1 with TRBJ2-1; the DNA was not used to check the table's D call, TRBD2. TRBV21-1 is a pseudogene segment. This CDR3 reads CASSISGLAVYNEQFF. The CDR3, as DNA: TGTGCCAGCAGCATCTCCGGACTAGCGGTATACAATGAGCAGTTCTTC.